These 28 T cell receptor beta chains were all obtained from the same sample, sequenced in a study of identical twins. From the 5' RACE reads, TCRdb called clonotypes with MiXCR, one entry per CDR3 protein. The table lists 700,000 or so distinct CDR3 sequences, less than 10% of them singletons. These records were also assigned to another study, of yellow fever vaccine responses in identical twins.

The material sequenced was PBMCs. These receptors were taken from a woman in her late teens or twenties in good health.

The CDR3 is CASSYSSGHGYEQYF. CDR3 coding DNA: TGTGCCAGCAGTTACTCAAGTGGGCATGGGTACGAGCAGTACTTC. The gene calls are TRBV6-5 and TRBJ2-7; D is ambiguous. The CDR3 has 15 residues. Germline CDR1 reads MNHEY; CDR2 reads SVGAGI. V dropped 0 bases and J dropped 4 bases, with 13 bases sitting between them.

The CDR3 reads CASSIIVDTGELFF. As DNA, the CDR3 is TGTGCCAGTAGTATTATCGTAGACACCGGGGAGCTGTTTTTT. The gene calls are TRBV19 and TRBJ2-2; D not resolved. CDR1 and CDR2 from the germline V gene are LNHDA and SQIVND (reference sequence). V lost 3 bases, J lost 3 bases, and 8 bases lay in between. The CDR3 totals 14 residues.

This clonotype has a handful of counts. The chain employs TRBV7-9 and TRBJ2-3; D call uncertain. Germline values: CDR1 SEHNR, CDR2 FQNEAQ (reference sequence). The CDR3 covers 13 residues. Trimming cost V 4 bases and J 2 bases, with 7 bases left between them. CDR3 coding DNA: TGTGCCAGCAGCTATCGACCCACAGATACGCAGTATTTT. The encoded protein is CASSYRPTDTQYF.

The chain recombines TRBV5-1 with TRBJ1-2; maybe TRBD1 (6 bases). The V end was cut by 1 base, the J end by 5 bases, with 12 bases between. The germline gives CDR1 SGHRS, CDR2 YFSETQ. The CDR3 has 14 residues. The CDR3 DNA reads as TGCGCCAGCAGCTTGTCGGGACAAATATATGGCTACACCTTC. Protein sequence: CASSLSGQIYGYTF.

V and J are TRBV20-1 and TRBJ1-1; the D gene is possibly TRBD1 (5 bases). This CDR3 contains 13 residues. V shed 3 bases and J shed 4 bases, with 12 bases lying between them. Germline V CDR1 and CDR2: DFQATT, SNEGSKA (reference sequence). DNA for the CDR3: TGCAGTGCTAGCCACAGGCCAAGCACTGAAGCTTTCTTT. Translation: CSASHRPSTEAFF.

The chain is built from TRBV20-1 and TRBJ2-2, with 8 bases lining up with TRBD2. V lost 3 bases and J lost 4; bases outside the gene matches: 7. Looked up from germline, CDR1 is DFQATT and CDR2 is SNEGSKA (reference sequence). The CDR3 is 15 residues long. CDR3 sequence: CSASYRGGITGELFF. CDR3 in DNA: TGCAGTGCTAGCTACCGGGGGGGCATCACCGGGGAGCTGTTTTTT.

In its sample, this clonotype was seen a few times. The chain combines TRBV20-1 with TRBJ1-1; D is unresolved. The CDR3 has 14 amino acids. Looked up from germline, CDR1 is DFQATT and CDR2 is SNEGSKA (reference sequence). With 0 bases removed from V and 1 base from J, the gap between germline ends came to 9 bases. The CDR3: CSARDRTKNTEAFF. CDR3 coding DNA: TGCAGTGCTAGAGACAGAACGAAGAACACTGAAGCTTTCTTT.

This chain joins TRBV12-3 or TRBV12-4 and TRBJ2-2, with D possibly being TRBD2 (5 bases). Trimming stripped 7 bases from V and 5 bases from J, with 20 bases between. The length of the CDR3 is 16 residues. The CDR3 reads CASTMRESGKTGELFF. The DNA of the CDR3 is TGTGCCAGCACCATGAGGGAGTCGGGAAAGACCGGGGAGCTGTTTTTT.

This clonotype was seen at least ten times. The chain uses TRBV6-5 and TRBJ2-7; D might be TRBD1 (6 bases). The CDR3 is 15 residues long. Per the germline V gene, CDR1 is MNHEY and CDR2 is SVGAGI. V lost 4 bases and J lost 2, with 15 bases in between. CDR3 loop: CASSWTAGGPYEQYF. For the CDR3, the DNA is TGTGCCAGCAGTTGGACAGCCGGCGGACCCTACGAGCAGTACTTC.

The chain carries TRBV3-1 and TRBJ2-5; no firm D call. There are 15 residues in the CDR3. Trimming removed 1 base at V and 1 base at J, with 10 bases between. From germline, CDR1 is LGHDT and CDR2 YNNKEL (reference sequence). CDR3 region: CASSQAYDAQETQYF. The DNA of the CDR3 is TGTGCCAGCAGCCAAGCCTACGACGCCCAAGAGACCCAGTACTTC.

This clonotype appeared many times. CDR3 nucleotide sequence: TGCGCCAGCAGCCAAGATCAGGGACCGTTCACTGAAGCTTTCTTT. Residues: CASSQDQGPFTEAFF. The chain recombines TRBV4-3 with TRBJ1-1, with D tentatively TRBD1 (5 bases). Germline assignment: CDR1 LGHNA and CDR2 YSLEER. This CDR3 comprises 15 residues. V lost 0 bases and J 4 bases, leaving 12 bases between the germline ends.

This clonotype was counted many times. The chain recombines TRBV7-2 with TRBJ2-2; no definite D call. This CDR3 is built from 14 residues. Trimming left V 7 bases short and J 7 bases short, with 16 bases between. The germline V gene encodes CDR1 SGHTA and CDR2 FQGNSA. The CDR3 DNA follows: TGTGCCAGCACCCGACCCGTACCCGGCGGGGAGCTGTTTTTT. Translating gives CASTRPVPGGELFF.

This clonotype was observed a handful of times. The J gene is TRBJ2-3, the V gene TRBV20-1; D not certain. The CDR3 has 16 amino acids. V lost 0 bases and J 1 base, leaving 14 bases between the germline ends. Germline values: CDR1 DFQATT, CDR2 SNEGSKA (reference sequence). The CDR3 DNA sequence: TGCAGTGCTAGAGATCTCTGGGGAATCGGCACAGATACGCAGTATTTT. This gives the protein CSARDLWGIGTDTQYF.

The rearrangement links TRBV7-3 to TRBJ2-3, with D possibly being TRBD2 (6 bases). The V gene's germline CDR1 is SGHTA and CDR2 FQGTGA. Trimming removed 4 bases at V and 1 base at J, with 15 bases between. The CDR3 spans 16 residues. This CDR3 is CASSSRGSGGTDTQYF. The CDR3, as DNA: TGTGCCAGCAGCTCCCGGGGGAGCGGCGGCACAGATACGCAGTATTTT.

This clonotype was recorded many times. The V gene is TRBV12-3 or TRBV12-4, the J gene TRBJ1-5, with a weak D call TRBD1 (6 bases). V was trimmed by 5 bases and J by 2 bases, leaving 10 bases between them. The CDR3 spans 14 residues. The CDR3 loop reads CASSEGGGNQPQHF. The CDR3 DNA follows: TGTGCCAGCAGTGAAGGGGGGGGCAATCAGCCCCAGCATTTT.

V gene TRBV20-1 combines with J gene TRBJ1-5; D is undetermined. Germline V gene sequence: CDR1 DFQATT, CDR2 SNEGSKA (reference sequence). With 3 bases removed from V and 5 bases from J, the gap between germline ends came to 20 bases. This CDR3 has 16 residues. CDR3 DNA sequence: TGCAGTGCTAGGAAGTTCAAGGGCACGGGTGATCAGCCCCAGCATTTT. This sequence encodes CSARKFKGTGDQPQHF.

The rearrangement links TRBV5-6 to TRBJ1-1; perhaps TRBD1 as D (5 bases). The CDR3 is made up of 15 amino acids. V lost 5 bases, J lost 2 bases, and 16 bases lay in between. The V gene's germline CDR1 is SGHDT and CDR2 YYEEEE. The CDR3 here is CASRILGGDNTEAFF. CDR3 sequence (DNA): TGTGCCAGCAGGATTCTCGGCGGGGACAACACTGAAGCTTTCTTT.

This clonotype has at least ten counts. The rearrangement joins TRBV7-2 to TRBJ2-7, with D uncertain. V lost 1 base, J lost 0 bases, and 13 bases lay in between. The germline CDR1 and CDR2 sequences are SGHTA and FQGNSA. This CDR3 spans 16 amino acids. CDR3 nucleotides: TGTGCCAGCAGCTTAGTTTCTCGAGCGTCCTCCTACGAGCAGTACTTC. Translating gives CASSLVSRASSYEQYF.

This clonotype was observed a few times. The V gene is TRBV12-3 or TRBV12-4, the J gene TRBJ2-7; TRBD1 matches 8 bases. CDR3 length equals 15 residues. J was trimmed by 3 bases and V by 3 bases; bases with no gene match: 7. The CDR3 sequence is CASSFTRTGHYEQYF. The CDR3 coding sequence is TGTGCCAGCAGTTTCACGCGGACAGGGCACTACGAGCAGTACTTC.

This clonotype was recorded at least ten times. V is TRBV5-1 and J is TRBJ2-7; unclear D gene. Germline CDR1 SGHRS, CDR2 YFSETQ. This CDR3 spans 16 amino acids. V was pared by 0 bases and J by 0 bases, with 13 bases between. In nucleotides, the CDR3 is TGCGCCAGCAGCTTGGCCCCTGCGCCTCCCTCCTACGAGCAGTACTTC. It yields the protein CASSLAPAPPSYEQYF.

This clonotype was seen a few times. The V call is TRBV10-3, the J call TRBJ2-3, with 8 positions matching TRBD2. Germline-derived CDR1 and CDR2 are ENHRY and SYGVKD. The CDR3 totals 18 residues. Germline trimming cut 3 bases from V and 0 bases from J; bases unmatched to any gene: 11. The CDR3 region is CAISDVLADKPSTDTQYF. The CDR3 DNA follows: TGTGCCATCAGTGATGTACTAGCGGACAAACCAAGCACAGATACGCAGTATTTT.

This clonotype was picked up a small number of times. This chain links TRBV24-1 with TRBJ2-7; no reliable D call. V lost 4 bases, J lost 5 bases, and 26 bases lay in between. Germline V gene data show CDR1 as KGHDR and CDR2 as SFDVKD. There are 18 residues in the CDR3. The CDR3 sequence is CATSDPPTARIETHEQYF. In nucleotides, the CDR3 is TGTGCCACCAGTGACCCGCCCACCGCCAGGATAGAGACCCACGAGCAGTACTTC.

This chain links TRBV9 with TRBJ2-3, with 10 bases fitting TRBD2. This CDR3 has 19 residues. V gave up 0 bases and J gave up 5 bases; unmatched junction bases: 15. Looked up from germline, CDR1 is SGDLS and CDR2 is YYNGEE. CDR3 residues: CASSVATGRASGREDTQYF. The DNA for the CDR3 is TGTGCCAGCAGCGTAGCTACGGGTAGGGCTAGCGGGAGAGAAGATACGCAGTATTTT.

V and J are TRBV12-3 or TRBV12-4 and TRBJ2-3; TRBD2 matches at 7 bases. With V trimmed by 6 bases and J by 0 bases, 12 bases remained unmatched. This CDR3 spans 17 amino acids. The CDR3 spells CASSFRGGLTSTDTQYF. CDR3 nucleotide sequence: TGTGCCAGCAGCTTTCGTGGGGGACTAACTAGCACAGATACGCAGTATTTT.

V and J are TRBV11-3 and TRBJ2-2; D is unclear. CDR1 is SGHNT and CDR2 is YENEEA in the germline V gene. Trimming removed 1 base at V and 6 bases at J, with 12 bases between. CDR3 length equals 15 residues. CDR3 region: CASSLGLGLSGELFF. CDR3 bases: TGTGCCAGCAGCTTAGGGCTCGGATTGTCCGGGGAGCTGTTTTTT.

This clonotype was picked up a small number of times. The chain employs TRBV20-1 and TRBJ2-1; D is possibly TRBD2 (6 bases). Germline V lookup: CDR1 DFQATT, CDR2 SNEGSKA (reference sequence). This CDR3 comprises 13 residues. The CDR3 DNA is TGCAGGATAGCGGAGAGCTCCTACAATGAGCAGTTCTTC. The encoded protein is CRIAESSYNEQFF.

This clonotype was seen ten or more times. This CDR3 reads CASSRKQETQYF. In DNA form, the CDR3 reads TGTGCCAGCAGTCGAAAACAAGAGACCCAGTACTTC. The chain combines TRBV2 with TRBJ2-5, with D hard to call. Trimming cost V 5 bases and J 2 bases, with 6 bases left between them. The CDR3 is made up of 12 amino acids. The germline gives CDR1 SNHLY, CDR2 FYNNEI.

The chain employs TRBV7-9 and TRBJ2-5; TRBD1 is a possible D gene (7 bases). Germline assignment: CDR1 SEHNR and CDR2 FQNEAQ (reference sequence). This CDR3 has 15 residues. The V gene lost 7 bases and the J gene lost 7 bases, with 22 bases spanning the gap. CDR3: CASTRGVEGLVTQYF. CDR3 DNA sequence: TGTGCCAGCACCAGGGGGGTCGAGGGTTTAGTGACCCAGTACTTC.